Below, 13 T cell receptor beta chains from the same sample are listed, as sequenced in a study of blood T cell repertoires in COVID-19 (dated by TCRdb to the early 2020s). To prepare the library, the immunoSEQ multiplex PCR assay was applied. TCRdb's version of the immuneACCESS table is confined to in-frame rearrangements and falls short of the full clone set. An unresolved V gene accounts for under half of the shortfall where checked; the remainder is of unknown origin. In this sample the table shows about 39,000 clones, 60% to 85% of which occur a single time. The ten largest account for 8.5% to 9% of the sample. The sequenced sample consisted of peripheral blood. The receptors were gathered from a man in his 70s with active or convalescent COVID-19.

The rearrangement uses TRBV4-1 and TRBJ1-3; TRBD1 aligns across 7 bases. The CDR3 has 15 amino acids. CDR1 and CDR2 from the germline V gene are MGHRA and YSYEKL. Losses at the gene ends were 5 bases for V and 4 bases for J; bases not matched to a gene: 8. CDR3 bases: TGCGCCAGCAGCTGGACAGGCACGGGAGGAAACACCATATATTTT. Protein product: CASSWTGTGGNTIYF.

The chain carries TRBV4-1 and TRBJ2-5; 8 nucleotides match TRBD1. Trimming at V came to 5 bases and at J to 3 bases, leaving 2 bases not matched to a gene. The CDR3 sequence is 13 residues long. Germline CDR1 and CDR2: MGHRA and YSYEKL. The CDR3 DNA reads as TGCGCCAGCAGCAAGGGACAGGAAGAGACCCAGTACTTC. Protein sequence: CASSKGQEETQYF.

This sequence joins TRBV2 and TRBJ2-7; D might be TRBD1 (6 bases). Trimming took off 7 bases at V and 7 bases at J, with 14 bases between the two ends. CDR3 length: 12 residues. Germline V gives CDR1 SNHLY, CDR2 FYNNEI. In DNA, the CDR3 is TGTGCCAGCACAGGACAGACTGAAGAGCAGTACTTC. Translation gives CASTGQTEEQYF. Full variable domain (remainder filled in from reference TRBV2 and TRBJ2-7): EPEVTQTPSHQVTQMGQEVILRCVPISNHLYFYWYRQILGQKVEFLVSFYNNEISEKSEIFDDQFSVERPDGSNFTLKIRSTKLEDSAMYFCASTGQTEEQYFGPGTRLTVT.

This clone was detected a few times. The rearrangement uses TRBV6-1 and TRBJ2-5; the match to TRBD2 covers 7 bases. The J segment lost 4 bases and the V segment lost 4 bases, leaving 12 bases of the junction unmatched. There are 16 residues in the CDR3. Germline-derived CDR1 and CDR2 are MNHNS and SASEGT. DNA of the CDR3: TGTGCCAGCAGTGTTGAGCCCTCGGGAGGTCGAGAGACCCAGTACTTC. Protein product: CASSVEPSGGRETQYF.

The rearrangement joins TRBV9 to TRBJ1-3, with D hard to call. The CDR3 is 16 amino acids. The V gene lost 0 bases and the J gene lost 0 bases, with 10 bases spanning the gap. The germline V gene has CDR1 SGDLS and CDR2 YYNGEE. In DNA, the CDR3 is TGTGCCAGCAGCGTAGACGCAACATCCTCTGGAAACACCATATATTTT. Translating gives CASSVDATSSGNTIYF.

This rearrangement joins TRBV10-1 to TRBJ2-5; a possible D gene is TRBD2 (5 bases). The CDR3 has 14 amino acids. Per the germline V gene, CDR1 is WNHNN and CDR2 is SYGVQD (reference sequence). Between the trimmed V and J ends, which lost 0 bases and 2 bases, there was a span of 7 bases. CDR3 region: CASSESTGQETQYF. In nucleotides, the CDR3 is TGCGCCAGCAGTGAGTCGACGGGACAAGAGACCCAGTACTTC.

This chain uses TRBV28 with TRBJ1-3; 7 nucleotides line up with TRBD1. CDR3 length: 16 amino acids. The junction had 7 bases not matched to a gene; V was cut back by 5 bases and J by 0 bases. Germline V CDR1 and CDR2: MDHEN, SYDVKM. CDR3 region: CASSLPGQTSGNTIYF. The CDR3 DNA reads TGTGCCAGCAGTCTCCCGGGACAGACCTCTGGAAACACCATATATTTT.

This clone has a handful of counts. The chain joins TRBV7-9 to TRBJ2-4, with TRBD2 as a possible D gene (6 bases). There are 11 residues in the CDR3. Deletions cut 6 bases from V and 7 bases from J, with 7 bases between. The germline CDR1 and CDR2 sequences are SEHNR and FQNEAQ (reference sequence). CDR3 loop: CASREGNIQYF. The DNA of the CDR3 is TGTGCCAGCAGGGAGGGGAACATTCAGTACTTC.

The genes are TRBV9 and TRBJ1-2; tentative D call: TRBD1 (6 bases). The CDR3 covers 17 residues. Trimming removed 1 base from V and 0 bases from J, with 16 bases in between. Germline CDR1 is SGDLS and CDR2 is YYNGEE. The DNA of the CDR3 is TGTGCCAGCAGCGTATACGACAGGATTGATGCTAACTATGGCTACACCTTC. This codes for CASSVYDRIDANYGYTF.

The chain employs TRBV6-2 or TRBV6-3 and TRBJ1-5; 8 nucleotides agree with TRBD1. Trimming cost V 2 bases and J 1 base; bases outside gene matches: 7. Germline assignment: CDR1 MNHEY and CDR2 SVGEGT. This CDR3 has 17 amino acids. The CDR3 DNA reads as TGTGCCAGCAGTTACGGGTACCGGACAGGGAGCAATCAGCCCCAGCATTTT. This codes for CASSYGYRTGSNQPQHF.

This clone was detected once. The chain links TRBV2 to TRBJ1-2, with 8 bases aligning to TRBD1. Trimming at V came to 10 bases and at J to 5 bases, leaving 12 bases not matched to a gene. There are 14 residues in the CDR3. Germline lookup yields CDR1 SNHLY and CDR2 FYNNEI. This CDR3 is CATSMDRASYGYTF. The CDR3 DNA sequence: TGTGCCACGTCGATGGACAGGGCGTCGTATGGCTACACCTTC. The full variable domain, in which reference TRBV2 and TRBJ1-2 provide the parts outside the CDR3, is EPEVTQTPSHQVTQMGQEVILRCVPISNHLYFYWYRQILGQKVEFLVSFYNNEISEKSEIFDDQFSVERPDGSNFTLKIRSTKLEDSAMYFCATSMDRASYGYTFGSGTRLTVV.

The rearrangement uses TRBV30 and TRBJ2-7; D perhaps matches TRBD2 (6 bases). Per the germline V gene, CDR1 is GTSNPN and CDR2 is SVGIG (reference sequence). This CDR3 has 14 residues. With 8 bases removed from V and 1 base from J, the gap between germline ends came to 18 bases. The CDR3 here is CALAGRQLSYEQYF. CDR3 nucleotides: TGTGCCCTTGCGGGAAGGCAGTTATCCTACGAGCAGTACTTC.

This chain links TRBV29-1 with TRBJ2-3; 11 bases fit TRBD2. Germline-derived CDR1 and CDR2 are SQVTM and ANQGSEA. The CDR3 covers 14 residues. V lost 8 bases and J lost 7; bases outside the gene matches: 11. The CDR3 protein is CSLRPSGGRNTQYF. CDR3 DNA sequence: TGCAGCCTCCGGCCTAGCGGGGGGCGTAATACGCAGTATTTT.